This T cell receptor beta chain came from a study of blood T cell repertoires in COVID-19. Study details: T cells, B-cell-depleted T cells, or PBMCs supplied cDNA or gDNA.

The V gene lost 4 bases and the J gene lost 0 bases, with 20 bases spanning the gap. CDR1 is SGHDT, CDR2 YYEEEE, per germline. The CDR3 has 19 residues. Per the original data handling: Amplification of reference gene primers was used by the study to estimate nucleated cell counts. The data were produced by immunoSEQ multiplex PCR, yet TCRdb's version contains in-frame clones alone and is incomplete. The V and J calls and the clone size are those of that table, but D and trimming were determined from the DNA. This sample has 100,000 or so clones, with over 75% found just once. The table lists this clone with a few counts.

Sequencing input: peripheral blood. This clonotype originated in a man aged 50 or older with acute or convalescent COVID-19. This chain connects TRBV5-6 to TRBJ1-6; D is possibly TRBD1 (5 bases). The CDR3 loop reads CASSGRWGTLDSYNSPLHF. In nucleotides, the CDR3 is TGTGCCAGCAGCGGACGTTGGGGGACTTTAGACTCCTATAATTCACCCCTCCACTTT.